The sequence of this T cell receptor beta chain was determined in a study of blood T cell repertoires in COVID-19. The wider study: Samples of COVID-19 (acute and convalescent) were obtained from the United States, Italy and Spain. The cDNA or gDNA used as material had been derived from T cells, B-cell-depleted T cells, or PBMCs.

Authors' methods: Estimated nucleated cell counts came from reference gene primer amplification. Sequencing was performed with immunoSEQ multiplex PCR; in TCRdb, only in-frame clones are kept and a portion is missing. D and trimming were read from the DNA, whereas the V and J calls and clone size are those reported in that table. Seen here are 120,000 to 150,000 clones, 80% observed once, and the top ten hold 5%. The germline CDR1 and CDR2 sequences are LNHDA and SQIVND (reference sequence). CDR3 length: 16 amino acids. Trimming left V 10 bases short and J 0 bases short, with 19 bases between. V gene TRBV19 combines with J gene TRBJ1-5, with D possibly being TRBD1 (6 bases). Sequenced sample: peripheral blood. The source is a woman in her fifties or sixties with acute or convalescent COVID-19. The CDR3 reads CATAWGQGYSNQPQHF. CDR3 DNA sequence: TGTGCCACCGCCTGGGGGCAGGGGTATAGCAATCAGCCCCAGCATTTT.